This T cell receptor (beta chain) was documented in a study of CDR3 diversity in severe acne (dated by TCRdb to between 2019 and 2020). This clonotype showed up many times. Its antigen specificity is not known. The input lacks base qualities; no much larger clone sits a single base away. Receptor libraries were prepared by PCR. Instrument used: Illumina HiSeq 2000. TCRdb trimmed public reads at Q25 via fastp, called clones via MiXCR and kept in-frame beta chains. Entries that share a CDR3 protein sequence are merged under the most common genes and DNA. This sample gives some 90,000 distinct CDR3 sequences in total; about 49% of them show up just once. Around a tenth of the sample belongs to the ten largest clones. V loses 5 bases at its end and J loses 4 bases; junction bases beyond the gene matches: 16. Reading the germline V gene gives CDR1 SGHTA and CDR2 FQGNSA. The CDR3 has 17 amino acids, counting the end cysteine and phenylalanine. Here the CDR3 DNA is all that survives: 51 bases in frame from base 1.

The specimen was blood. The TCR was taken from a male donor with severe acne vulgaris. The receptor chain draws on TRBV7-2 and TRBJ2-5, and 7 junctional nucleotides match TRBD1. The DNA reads TGTGCCAGCAGCGAACCCTACGACAGGGCGGACAGAGAGACCCAGTACTTC. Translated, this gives CASSEPYDRADRETQYF.